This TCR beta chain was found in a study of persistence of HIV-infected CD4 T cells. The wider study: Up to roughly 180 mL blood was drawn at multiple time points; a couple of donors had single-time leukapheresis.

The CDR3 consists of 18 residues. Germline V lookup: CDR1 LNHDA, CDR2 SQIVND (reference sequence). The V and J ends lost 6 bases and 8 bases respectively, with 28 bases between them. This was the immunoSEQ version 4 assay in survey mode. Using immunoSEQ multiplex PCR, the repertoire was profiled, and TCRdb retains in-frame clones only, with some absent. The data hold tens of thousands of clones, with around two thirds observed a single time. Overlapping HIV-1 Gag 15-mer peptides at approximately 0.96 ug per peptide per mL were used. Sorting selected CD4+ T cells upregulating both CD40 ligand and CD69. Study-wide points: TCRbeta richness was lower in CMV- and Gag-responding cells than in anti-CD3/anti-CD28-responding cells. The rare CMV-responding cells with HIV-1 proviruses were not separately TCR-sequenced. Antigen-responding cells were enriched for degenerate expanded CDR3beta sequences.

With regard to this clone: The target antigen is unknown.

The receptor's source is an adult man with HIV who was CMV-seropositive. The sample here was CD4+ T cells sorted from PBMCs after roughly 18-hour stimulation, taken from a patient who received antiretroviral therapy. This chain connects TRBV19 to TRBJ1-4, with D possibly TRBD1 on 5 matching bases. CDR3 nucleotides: TGTGCCAGTAGCCCGATTGGGGGACTTGGGACCCAAGAGGAAAAACTGTTTTTT. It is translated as CASSPIGGLGTQEEKLFF.